A single sample gave rise to the 22 T cell receptor beta chains below, sequenced in a study of early T cells in non-severe SARS-CoV-2 infection. From the 5' RACE reads, TCRdb called clonotypes with MiXCR, one entry per CDR3 protein. Of 20,000 to 25,000 distinct CDR3 sequences in the sample, about 5.3% were seen once. The specimen was whole blood. Receptor source: an adult who was a healthcare worker with PCR-confirmed SARS-CoV-2 infection or an uninfected control (not recorded which).

This clonotype was seen repeatedly, ten times or more. This chain links TRBV7-6 with TRBJ1-2, with D perhaps matching TRBD1 (5 bases). V was clipped by 0 bases and J by 8 bases, with 16 bases between them. There are 15 residues in the CDR3. Germline CDR1 and CDR2: SGHVS and FNYEAQ. The CDR3 DNA is TGTGCCAGCAGCTTAGCTTCGGGGGTTGGGCGCGGCTACACCTTC. Protein product: CASSLASGVGRGYTF.

This clonotype appeared many times. The chain carries TRBV20-1 and TRBJ2-1; no reliable D call. Per germline, CDR1 DFQATT and CDR2 SNEGSKA (reference sequence). Trimming left V 1 base short and J 7 bases short, with 5 bases between. The CDR3 covers 11 residues. The CDR3 nucleotides read TGCAGTGCTAGAGTGAGGAATGAGCAGTTCTTC. Its protein is CSARVRNEQFF.

This clonotype has ten or more counts. The chain recombines TRBV20-1 with TRBJ2-5; D gene ambiguous. V shed 3 bases and J shed 0 bases, with 14 bases lying between them. Germline V CDR1 and CDR2: DFQATT, SNEGSKA (reference sequence). The CDR3 is 15 residues long. For the CDR3, the DNA is TGCAGTGCTAGGGGTGACACGCGCTACCAAGAGACCCAGTACTTC. Protein: CSARGDTRYQETQYF.

The genes are TRBV7-9 and TRBJ1-2, with 11 nucleotides matching TRBD1. Germline V gene data show CDR1 as SEHNR and CDR2 as FQNEAQ (reference sequence). This CDR3 spans 16 amino acids. Trimming cost V 3 bases and J 0 bases; bases outside gene matches: 3. The CDR3 DNA reads as TGTGCCAGCAGCTTTCAGGACAGGGGGCCTAACTATGGCTACACCTTC. This encodes CASSFQDRGPNYGYTF. Filled out from reference TRBV7-9 and TRBJ1-2, the complete variable domain reads DTGVSQNPRHKITKRGQNVTFRCDPISEHNRLYWYRQTLGQGPEFLTYFQNEAQLEKSRLLSDRFSAERPKGSFSTLEIQRTEQGDSAMYLCASSFQDRGPNYGYTFGSGTRLTVV.

This clonotype has a count of ten or more. The genes are TRBV7-9 and TRBJ2-5, with 8 positions matching TRBD2. CDR3 length equals 15 residues. The germline V gene encodes CDR1 SEHNR and CDR2 FQNEAQ (reference sequence). V was clipped by 0 bases and J by 4 bases; unmatched bases: 4. The CDR3 sequence: CASSLAGTRGETQYF. The CDR3 bases are TGTGCCAGCAGCTTAGCTGGGACTAGAGGAGAGACCCAGTACTTC. Full variable domain (remainder filled in from reference TRBV7-9 and TRBJ2-5): DTGVSQNPRHKITKRGQNVTFRCDPISEHNRLYWYRQTLGQGPEFLTYFQNEAQLEKSRLLSDRFSAERPKGSFSTLEIQRTEQGDSAMYLCASSLAGTRGETQYFGPGTRLLVL.

This clonotype is classed as medium-sized. V is TRBV7-6 and J is TRBJ1-2, with 7 bases identical to TRBD1. The V and J ends lost 5 bases and 4 bases, in that order; junction bases with no gene match: 4. The CDR3 spans 13 residues. The germline V gene has CDR1 SGHVS and CDR2 FNYEAQ. CDR3 protein: CASSPTGIYGYTF. CDR3 sequence (DNA): TGTGCCAGCAGCCCGACAGGGATCTATGGCTACACCTTC.

This clonotype has ten or more counts. The chain is built from TRBV5-6 and TRBJ2-7; 9 nucleotides agree with TRBD1. Germline lookup yields CDR1 SGHDT and CDR2 YYEEEE. V was pared by 4 bases and J by 1 base, with 3 bases of the junction left unmatched. The CDR3 is made up of 14 amino acids. The CDR3 coding sequence is TGTGCCAGCAGCCCAGGGACAGGGTCCTACGAGCAGTACTTC. This gives the protein CASSPGTGSYEQYF.

This clonotype was counted ten times or more. The chain has TRBV7-2 and TRBJ2-3, with TRBD2 matching 7 bases. This CDR3 is built from 14 residues. Trimming at V came to 6 bases and at J to 2 bases, leaving 5 bases not matched to a gene. From germline, CDR1 is SGHTA and CDR2 FQGNSA. DNA for the CDR3: TGTGCCAGCAGGACCCGGGACTACACAGATACGCAGTATTTT. Its protein is CASRTRDYTDTQYF.

In this sample, this clonotype turned up many times. V is TRBV12-3 or TRBV12-4 and J is TRBJ2-2; D call uncertain. The CDR3 sequence is 15 residues long. The germline V and J ends were trimmed by 6 bases and 2 bases, with 13 bases remaining between them. CDR3 region: CASSYVRINTGELFF. CDR3 coding DNA: TGTGCCAGCAGCTATGTGCGGATTAACACCGGGGAGCTGTTTTTT.

This CDR3 reads CSVEFSGRGDTQYF. The CDR3 nucleotides read TGCAGCGTTGAGTTCAGCGGAAGAGGAGATACGCAGTATTTT. This chain joins TRBV29-1 and TRBJ2-3; perhaps TRBD2 as D (5 bases). The CDR3 runs 14 residues. The V gene's germline CDR1 is SQVTM and CDR2 ANQGSEA. Trimming took off 3 bases at V and 5 bases at J, with 15 bases between the two ends.

The chain carries TRBV19 and TRBJ1-2; the D is unclear. CDR3 size: 11 residues. Germline V CDR1 and CDR2: LNHDA, SQIVND (reference sequence). Trimming shortened V by 6 bases and J by 8 bases, and 10 bases separated the two germline ends. For the CDR3, the DNA is TGTGCCAGTAGATGGGTATACGGCTACACCTTC. As protein: CASRWVYGYTF. The full variable domain, with the rest looked up from reference TRBV19 and TRBJ1-2, is DGGITQSPKYLFRKEGQNVTLSCEQNLNHDAMYWYRQDPGQGLRLIYYSQIVNDFQKGDIAEGYSVSREKKESFPLTVTSAQKNPTAFYLCASRWVYGYTFGSGTRLTVV.

This clonotype was recorded many times. One end of the junction varies from germline; a read error may be responsible. The chain carries TRBV28 and TRBJ2-6, with D perhaps given as TRBD1 or TRBD2 (5 bases each). This CDR3 is 17 amino acids long. Germline values: CDR1 MDHEN, CDR2 SYDVKM. CDR3 nucleotides: TGTGCCAGCAGTTGGAGCGGACGGTACTCTGGGGCCAACGTCCTGATTTTC. Protein product: CASSWSGRYSGANVLIF.

This sequence joins TRBV2 and TRBJ2-2; D is undetermined. Germline V gives CDR1 SNHLY, CDR2 FYNNEI. V gave up 7 bases and J gave up 6 bases, with 9 bases separating them. The CDR3 length is 12 residues. The CDR3 DNA sequence: TGTGCCAGCAAAGGTTACGCCGGGGAGCTGTTTTTT. Its protein is CASKGYAGELFF.

By frequency in the sample, this clonotype is medium-sized (0.01 to 0.1%). This rearrangement joins TRBV11-2 to TRBJ2-5, with D perhaps assigned TRBD1 or TRBD2 (5 bases each). V dropped 3 bases and J dropped 4 bases, with 9 bases sitting between them. This CDR3 spans 13 amino acids. Germline CDR1 reads SGHAT; CDR2 reads FQNNGV. CDR3 nucleotides: TGTGCCAGCAGCTTCACCGGGGCAGAGACCCAGTACTTC. Translation gives CASSFTGAETQYF.

This clonotype was counted many times. The chain is built from TRBV4-3 and TRBJ2-7; possibly TRBD1 or TRBD2 for D (5 bases each). The germline CDR1 and CDR2 sequences are LGHNA and YSLEER. The V and J ends lost 3 bases and 2 bases respectively, with 14 bases between them. This CDR3 is built from 15 residues. The CDR3 spells CASSHQQPGPYEQYV. CDR3 DNA sequence: TGCGCCAGCAGCCACCAACAACCGGGACCCTACGAGCAGTACGTC.

This clonotype has at least ten counts. V usage is TRBV7-2 and J usage is TRBJ1-5; no firm D call. Trimming stripped 1 base from V and 0 bases from J, with 7 bases between. Germline V gene sequence: CDR1 SGHTA, CDR2 FQGNSA. This CDR3 region has 15 residues. CDR3 nucleotides: TGTGCCAGCAGCTTAGGCCGGTATAGCAATCAGCCCCAGCATTTT. Translation gives CASSLGRYSNQPQHF.

This clonotype was seen only a few times. This rearrangement joins TRBV24-1 to TRBJ1-5; no firm D call. CDR3 length: 13 residues. Germline V gives CDR1 KGHDR, CDR2 SFDVKD. Trimming removed 1 base from V and 4 bases from J, with 4 bases in between. The DNA for the CDR3 is TGTGCCACCAGTGATTTTAGGAATCAGCCCCAGCATTTT. It encodes CATSDFRNQPQHF.

This clonotype is judged medium-sized (0.01 to 0.1%). The V gene is TRBV9, the J gene TRBJ2-1; maybe TRBD2 (6 bases). The length of the CDR3 is 15 residues. Trimming took off 4 bases at V and 12 bases at J, with 23 bases between the two ends. Germline V lookup: CDR1 SGDLS, CDR2 YYNGEE. The DNA of the CDR3 is TGTGCCAGCAGCCAACGAGCGGGCCCTCCGGATTTGCAGTTCTTC. Translation: CASSQRAGPPDLQFF. The full variable domain, completed using reference TRBV9 and TRBJ2-1, is DSGVTQTPKHLITATGQRVTLRCSPRSGDLSVYWYQQSLDQGLQFLIQYYNGEERAKGNILERFSAQQFPDLHSELNLSSLELGDSALYFCASSQRAGPPDLQFFGPGTRLTVL.

This clonotype was seen ten or more times. The V and J genes are TRBV19 and TRBJ1-1, with D maybe TRBD1 (5 bases). Deletions cut 5 bases from V and 1 base from J, with 14 bases between. Per the germline V gene, CDR1 is LNHDA and CDR2 is SQIVND (reference sequence). The CDR3 is made up of 15 amino acids. In DNA form, the CDR3 reads TGTGCCAGTAGTTCGCTAGGGGCCGGGAACACTGAAGCTTTCTTT. This sequence encodes CASSSLGAGNTEAFF.

This clonotype was recorded many times. The chain has TRBV7-9 and TRBJ2-3; D remains ambiguous. CDR1 and CDR2 (germline): SEHNR, FQNEAQ (reference sequence). V shed 5 bases and J shed 0 bases, with 6 bases lying between them. The CDR3 runs 13 residues. The CDR3 sequence: CASSLDSTDTQYF. CDR3 nucleotide sequence: TGTGCCAGCAGCCTCGATAGCACAGATACGCAGTATTTT.

This clonotype was detected a few times. The rearrangement uses TRBV29-1 and TRBJ2-5, with TRBD2 identical over 8 bases. Germline CDR1 SQVTM, CDR2 ANQGSEA. The V segment lost 6 bases and the J segment 5 bases; nucleotides outside the gene matches: 8. This CDR3 has 13 residues. CDR3 DNA sequence: TGCAGCGTCCAAGCGGGAGTAAGGGAGACCCAGTACTTC. Protein: CSVQAGVRETQYF.

The rearrangement links TRBV28 to TRBJ1-5, with no clear D. Per the germline V gene, CDR1 is MDHEN and CDR2 is SYDVKM. The CDR3 runs to 14 residues. V lost 6 bases, J lost 1 base, and 10 bases lay in between. CDR3 nucleotide sequence: TGTGCCAGCAGACGGACGGAGAGCAATCAGCCCCAGCATTTT. Its translation is CASRRTESNQPQHF.